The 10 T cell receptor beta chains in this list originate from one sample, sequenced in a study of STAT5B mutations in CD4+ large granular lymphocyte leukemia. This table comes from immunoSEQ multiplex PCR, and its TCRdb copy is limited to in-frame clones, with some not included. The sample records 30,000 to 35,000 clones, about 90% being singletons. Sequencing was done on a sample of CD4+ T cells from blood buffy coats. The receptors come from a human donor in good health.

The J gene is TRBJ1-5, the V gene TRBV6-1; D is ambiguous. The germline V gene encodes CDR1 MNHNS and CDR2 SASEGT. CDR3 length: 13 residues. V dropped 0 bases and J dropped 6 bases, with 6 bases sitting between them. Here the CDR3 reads CASSEATVQPQHF. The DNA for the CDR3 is TGTGCCAGCAGTGAAGCTACAGTTCAGCCCCAGCATTTT.

The DNA for the CDR3 is TGTGCCAGCAGTCGCCCTGCCAGACTAGCTGCCCAAGAGACCCAGTACTTC. Its translation: CASSRPARLAAQETQYF. This chain links TRBV28 with TRBJ2-5; 7 bases agree with TRBD2. V was clipped by 5 bases and J by 1 base; unmatched bases: 13. Per the germline V gene, CDR1 is MDHEN and CDR2 is SYDVKM. CDR3 length equals 17 residues.

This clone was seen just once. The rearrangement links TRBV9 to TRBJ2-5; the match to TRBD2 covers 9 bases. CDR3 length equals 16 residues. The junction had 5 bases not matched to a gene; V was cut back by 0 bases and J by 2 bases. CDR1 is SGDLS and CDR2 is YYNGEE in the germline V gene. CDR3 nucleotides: TGTGCCAGCAGCGTAGCCCCTAGCGGGGCACAAGAGACCCAGTACTTC. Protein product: CASSVAPSGAQETQYF. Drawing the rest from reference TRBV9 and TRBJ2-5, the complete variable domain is DSGVTQTPKHLITATGQRVTLRCSPRSGDLSVYWYQQSLDQGLQFLIQYYNGEERAKGNILERFSAQQFPDLHSELNLSSLELGDSALYFCASSVAPSGAQETQYFGPGTRLLVL.

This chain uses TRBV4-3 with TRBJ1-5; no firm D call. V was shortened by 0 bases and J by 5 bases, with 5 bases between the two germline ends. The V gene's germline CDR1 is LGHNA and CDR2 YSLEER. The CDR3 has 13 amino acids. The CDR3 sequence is CASSQDRYQPQHF. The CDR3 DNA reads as TGCGCCAGCAGCCAAGACAGGTATCAGCCCCAGCATTTT.

CDR3 in DNA: TGCGCCAGCAGCCGGGATGGGATCCTCACCGGGGAGCTGTTTTTT. It specifies CASSRDGILTGELFF. V and J are TRBV4-3 and TRBJ2-2; no clear D. Germline-derived CDR1 and CDR2 are LGHNA and YSLEER. V was shortened by 4 bases and J by 4 bases, with 13 bases between the two germline ends. This CDR3 has 15 amino acids.

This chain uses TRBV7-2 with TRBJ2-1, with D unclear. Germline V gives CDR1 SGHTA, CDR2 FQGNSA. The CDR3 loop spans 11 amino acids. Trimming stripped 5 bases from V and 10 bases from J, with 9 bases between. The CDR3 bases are TGTGCCAGCAGCCGTGGTTCGGAGCAGTTCTTC. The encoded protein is CASSRGSEQFF. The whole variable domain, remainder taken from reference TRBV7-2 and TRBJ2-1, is GAGVSQSPSNKVTEKGKDVELRCDPISGHTALYWYRQSLGQGLEFLIYFQGNSAPDKSGLPSDRFSAERTGGSVSTLTIQRTQQEDSAVYLCASSRGSEQFFGPGTRLTVL.

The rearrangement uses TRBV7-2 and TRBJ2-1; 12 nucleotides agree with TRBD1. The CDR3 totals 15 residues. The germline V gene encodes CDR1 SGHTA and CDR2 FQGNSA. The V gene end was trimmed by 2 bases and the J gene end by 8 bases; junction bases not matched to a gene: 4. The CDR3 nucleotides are TGTGCCAGCAGCTTATTGGGACAGGGGGCCTATGAGCAGTTCTTC. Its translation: CASSLLGQGAYEQFF.

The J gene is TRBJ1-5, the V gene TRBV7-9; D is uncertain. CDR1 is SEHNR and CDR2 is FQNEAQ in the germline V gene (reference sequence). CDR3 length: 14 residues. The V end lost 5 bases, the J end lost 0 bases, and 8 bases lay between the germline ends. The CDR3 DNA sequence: TGTGCCAGCAGCAAGCTCGATAGCAATCAGCCCCAGCATTTT. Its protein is CASSKLDSNQPQHF.

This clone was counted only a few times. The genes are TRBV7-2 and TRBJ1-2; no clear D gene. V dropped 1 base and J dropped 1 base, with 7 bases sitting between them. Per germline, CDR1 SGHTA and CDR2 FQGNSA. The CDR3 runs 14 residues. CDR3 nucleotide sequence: TGTGCCAGCAGCTTAGAACAGCTTAACTATGGCTACACCTTC. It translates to CASSLEQLNYGYTF.

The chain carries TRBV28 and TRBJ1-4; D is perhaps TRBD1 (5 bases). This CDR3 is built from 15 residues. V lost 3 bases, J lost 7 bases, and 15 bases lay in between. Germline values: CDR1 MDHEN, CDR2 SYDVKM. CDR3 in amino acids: CASSFADGTGEKLFF. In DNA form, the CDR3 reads TGTGCCAGCAGTTTCGCGGATGGGACGGGTGAAAAACTGTTTTTT.